This TCR beta chain derives from a study of CD8+ T cells in alopecia areata. The study, taken as a whole, reports: It was less clear whether patients shared TCRs than it was in mice, possibly because of HLA.

This CDR3 has 16 amino acids. V was clipped by 3 bases and J by 0 bases, with 17 bases between them. Germline loops: CDR1 GTSNPN, CDR2 SVGIG (reference sequence). Treatment given: oral pan-JAK inhibitor, 5-10 mg twice daily. The authors sorted CD4+ and CD8+ T cells from PBMCs. Points on this clone: Its specificity is unknown.

Extracted RNA was reverse transcribed into cDNA, the sequencing template. Data came from immunoSEQ multiplex PCR; TCRdb stores just in-frame clones and leaves some out. Among about 270,000 clones listed, 60% were seen once. The input for sequencing was CD4+ T cells sorted from blood, taken around week 54, from a patient treated with tofacitinib. The sequence was obtained from a human donor with alopecia areata. The V gene is TRBV30, the J gene TRBJ1-2, with a possible D match to TRBD1 (5 bases). The CDR3: CAWSKGMGYSNYGYTF. For the CDR3, the DNA is TGTGCCTGGAGCAAGGGGATGGGGTATTCTAACTATGGCTACACCTTC.